The T cell receptor (beta chain) under discussion was sequenced for a study of somatic mutations in cytotoxic T cells in rheumatoid arthritis. Between the trimmed V and J ends, which lost 5 bases and 2 bases, there was a span of 10 bases. The length of the CDR3 is 13 residues. CDR1 and CDR2 from the germline V gene are SGHTA and FQGNSA. Here immunoSEQ multiplex PCR was the method, and the copy in TCRdb shows in-frame clones only, minus some. This table has 20,000 or so clones, roughly 82% appearing once. V usage is TRBV7-2 and J usage is TRBJ2-7, with D unclear. This TCR was recovered from a woman in her forties or fifties in good health. The sequenced sample was CD8+ T cells sorted from blood. The CDR3 DNA sequence: TGTGCCAGCAGCGCGTCTACGGCCTACGAGCAGTACTTC. This sequence encodes CASSASTAYEQYF.